One sample yielded the 15 T cell receptor beta chains listed below, sequenced in a study of control samples from healthy donors and cancer patients. Assay used: immunoSEQ multiplex PCR; TCRdb lists only in-frame clones, some missing. The data show some 120,000 clones, 87% seen once. The sequencing sample was made of blood. These receptors all come from a young man in good health.

This clone occurred once. J is TRBJ1-2 and V is TRBV10-1; the match to TRBD1 covers 10 bases. The CDR3 is 14 amino acids. Trimming cost V 3 bases and J 8 bases; bases outside gene matches: 6. Looked up from germline, CDR1 is WNHNN and CDR2 is SYGVQD (reference sequence). The CDR3, as DNA: TGCGCCAGCAGTGACCACGGGACAGGGGAAGGCTACACCTTC. Amino acid sequence: CASSDHGTGEGYTF.

The chain links TRBV11-1 to TRBJ2-5; 7 nucleotides align to TRBD2. CDR1 is SGHAT, CDR2 FQDESV, per germline (reference sequence). Unmatched junction bases numbered 11, after V lost 5 bases and J lost 5 bases. This CDR3 is built from 15 residues. This CDR3 reads CASSKQTSRVETQYF. CDR3 coding DNA: TGTGCCAGCAGCAAACAGACTAGCCGGGTCGAGACCCAGTACTTC. The whole variable domain, filled in from reference TRBV11-1 and TRBJ2-5, reads EAEVAQSPRYKITEKSQAVAFWCDPISGHATLYWYRQILGQGPELLVQFQDESVVDDSQLPKDRFSAERLKGVDSTLKIQPAELGDSAMYLCASSKQTSRVETQYFGPGTRLLVL.

The rearrangement links TRBV5-1 to TRBJ2-5; 9 nucleotides match TRBD1. The V gene end was trimmed by 4 bases and the J gene end by 5 bases; junction bases not matched to a gene: 6. Germline lookup yields CDR1 SGHRS and CDR2 YFSETQ. The CDR3 consists of 14 residues. The CDR3: CASSAGQGDETQYF. As DNA, the CDR3 is TGCGCCAGCAGCGCGGGACAGGGAGATGAGACCCAGTACTTC.

This chain uses TRBV2 with TRBJ1-1, with 9 bases identical to TRBD1. The J segment lost 0 bases and the V segment lost 8 bases, leaving 4 bases of the junction unmatched. CDR1 and CDR2 (germline): SNHLY, FYNNEI. This CDR3 contains 14 residues. The CDR3 region is CASGQGILNTEAFF. Written as DNA, the CDR3 is TGTGCCAGCGGACAGGGGATCCTGAACACTGAAGCTTTCTTT.

This chain uses TRBV29-1 with TRBJ1-5; D is possibly TRBD1 (6 bases). The length of the CDR3 is 12 residues. V was clipped by 7 bases and J by 3 bases, with 10 bases between them. CDR1 and CDR2 from the germline V gene are SQVTM and ANQGSEA. The CDR3 DNA reads as TGCAGCGGGGGGGGGCTCAATCAGCCCCAGCATTTT. Residues: CSGGGLNQPQHF.

V is TRBV4-1 and J is TRBJ2-5; 11 bases are a match to TRBD2. CDR1 is MGHRA, CDR2 YSYEKL, per germline. V trimming: 3 bases; J trimming: 4 bases; junction bases outside the gene matches: 10. This CDR3 has 17 residues. The CDR3 nucleotides are TGCGCCAGCAGCCAGATTGCTAGCGGGGGGTTCCGAGAGACCCAGTACTTC. Translating gives CASSQIASGGFRETQYF.

J is TRBJ1-1 and V is TRBV5-1, with D uncertain. With 2 bases removed from V and 4 bases from J, the gap between germline ends came to 9 bases. Germline CDR1 SGHRS, CDR2 YFSETQ. This CDR3 has 13 residues. This CDR3 is CASSFDTGTEAFF. The DNA for the CDR3 is TGCGCCAGCAGCTTCGACACGGGCACTGAAGCTTTCTTT.

The chain uses TRBV27 and TRBJ2-7, with 9 nucleotides matching TRBD1. CDR1 and CDR2 (germline): MNHEY, SMNVEV (reference sequence). Trimming at V came to 6 bases and at J to 2 bases, leaving 5 bases not matched to a gene. The CDR3 length is 14 residues. The CDR3 loop reads CASRWTGAAYEQYF. The CDR3 nucleotides are TGTGCCAGCAGGTGGACAGGGGCCGCCTACGAGCAGTACTTC.

The chain is built from TRBV30 and TRBJ2-4; D is unresolved. Germline CDR1 is GTSNPN and CDR2 is SVGIG (reference sequence). The CDR3 loop spans 14 amino acids. Trimming stripped 1 base from V and 0 bases from J, with 7 bases between. CDR3 nucleotides: TGTGCCTGGAGTGAAGGATTAGCCAAAAACATTCAGTACTTC. This gives the protein CAWSEGLAKNIQYF.

This chain links TRBV7-2 with TRBJ2-3, with 12 bases aligning to TRBD2. This CDR3 has 15 residues. The germline CDR1 and CDR2 sequences are SGHTA and FQGNSA. V was clipped by 7 bases and J by 1 base; unmatched bases: 3. CDR3 coding DNA: TGTGCCAGCACTAGCGGGGGGGCCGGCACAGATACGCAGTATTTT. Its translation is CASTSGGAGTDTQYF.

This clone was counted a few times. The chain has TRBV12-3 or TRBV12-4 and TRBJ1-2; no clear D gene. This CDR3 has 12 amino acids. Trimming took off 1 base at V and 7 bases at J, with 7 bases between the two ends. CDR3 nucleotides: TGTGCCAGCAGTTTAGAGTTCCGTGGCTACACCTTC. This codes for CASSLEFRGYTF.

The CDR3 sequence: CASSLAGGLGYGYTF. Written as DNA, the CDR3 is TGTGCCAGCAGCTTGGCCGGGGGCCTTGGCTATGGCTACACCTTC. The gene calls are TRBV5-6 and TRBJ1-2, with a tentative D call TRBD1 (6 bases). CDR1 is SGHDT and CDR2 is YYEEEE in the germline V gene. The CDR3 consists of 15 residues. The germline V and J ends were trimmed by 0 bases and 4 bases, with 13 bases remaining between them.

The chain has TRBV12-3 or TRBV12-4 and TRBJ2-4; 11 nucleotides line up with TRBD1. CDR3 size: 13 residues. V gave up 6 bases and J gave up 8 bases; unmatched junction bases: 3. In nucleotides, the CDR3 is TGTGCCAGCAGGGGACAGGGGGAACACATTCAGTACTTC. It yields the protein CASRGQGEHIQYF.

In its sample, this clone was seen once. The chain has TRBV30 and TRBJ1-5, with TRBD1 matching over 10 bases. CDR3 length: 15 residues. With 2 bases clipped from V and 3 bases from J, the junction kept 4 bases outside the gene matches. Looked up from germline, CDR1 is GTSNPN and CDR2 is SVGIG (reference sequence). The CDR3: CAWSQGQGNNQPQHF. CDR3 nucleotides: TGTGCCTGGAGTCAGGGACAGGGGAACAATCAGCCCCAGCATTTT.

This chain joins TRBV6-1 and TRBJ1-5; D not certain. Germline V gene sequence: CDR1 MNHNS, CDR2 SASEGT. Trimming removed 1 base from V and 7 bases from J, with 8 bases in between. This CDR3 contains 13 residues. CDR3 region: CASSEGRAQPQHF. As DNA, the CDR3 is TGTGCCAGCAGTGAAGGTCGGGCCCAGCCCCAGCATTTT.